Each of the 15 T cell receptor beta chains below was sequenced from the same sample in a study of CD8+ T cells in alopecia areata. Following RNA extraction, reverse transcription yielded cDNA that acted as the sequencing template. The repertoire was sequenced with immunoSEQ multiplex PCR; TCRdb's copy has only in-frame clones and lacks some. The sample consists of about 210,000 clones, approximately 72% of them appearing once. The treatment: oral pan-JAK inhibitor, 5-10 mg twice daily. Sequenced material: CD4+ T cells sorted from blood, taken around week 42, from a patient treated with tofacitinib. These TCRs come from a human donor with alopecia areata.

The chain uses TRBV30 and TRBJ1-5, with a weak D call TRBD1 (5 bases). V lost 1 base and J lost 6, with 16 bases in between. The CDR3 is made up of 15 amino acids. CDR1 and CDR2 (germline): GTSNPN, SVGIG (reference sequence). The CDR3 is CAWSGSRVPSQPQHF. The CDR3 DNA reads TGTGCCTGGAGTGGGAGCAGGGTTCCATCTCAGCCCCAGCATTTT.

The chain uses TRBV2 and TRBJ2-3; D possibly matches TRBD1 or TRBD2 (5 bases each). V was trimmed by 8 bases and J by 2 bases, leaving 11 bases between them. The CDR3 length is 13 residues. Germline CDR1 and CDR2: SNHLY and FYNNEI. CDR3 region: CASSGAITDTQYF. The CDR3 region has the DNA TGTGCCAGCTCCGGGGCAATCACAGATACGCAGTATTTT.

The chain employs TRBV27 and TRBJ1-1; D is ambiguous. The germline CDR1 and CDR2 sequences are MNHEY and SMNVEV (reference sequence). Trimming removed 5 bases from V and 6 bases from J, with 13 bases in between. The CDR3 covers 13 residues. CDR3: CASSRPSGSEAFF. CDR3 DNA: TGTGCCAGCAGTCGGCCGTCGGGGTCTGAAGCTTTCTTT.

CDR3 loop: CAWMVGFGELFF. The CDR3 coding sequence is TGTGCCTGGATGGTAGGATTCGGGGAGCTGTTTTTT. The V gene is TRBV30, the J gene TRBJ2-2; the D is unclear. Germline values: CDR1 GTSNPN, CDR2 SVGIG (reference sequence). This CDR3 region has 12 residues. The V gene lost 4 bases and the J gene lost 7 bases, with 10 bases spanning the gap.

The CDR3 sequence is CASSSTQTLQGNYGYTF. As DNA, the CDR3 is TGTGCCAGCAGCAGCACACAAACCCTACAGGGGAACTATGGCTACACCTTC. J is TRBJ1-2 and V is TRBV7-9; TRBD1 matches at 7 bases. The V segment lost 5 bases and the J segment 2 bases; nucleotides outside the gene matches: 14. The CDR3 totals 17 residues. Germline values: CDR1 SEHNR, CDR2 FQNEAQ (reference sequence).

Concerning this clone: The CDR3 carries no conserved terminal phenylalanine or tryptophan, so it likely arises from a read error. The V and J genes are TRBV6-6 and TRBJ2-7, with D maybe TRBD2 (6 bases). The CDR3 extends over 15 amino acids. V was pared by 5 bases and J by 3 bases, with 17 bases between. Germline values: CDR1 MNHNY, CDR2 SVGAGI (reference sequence). DNA for the CDR3: TGTGCCAGCAGTCCGCAGGGACTTCTCCGCTACGAGCAGTACCTC. This translates into CASSPQGLLRYEQYL.

The gene calls are TRBV29-1 and TRBJ1-4; D remains unclear. The germline V gene encodes CDR1 SQVTM and CDR2 ANQGSEA. This CDR3 comprises 13 residues. The V and J ends lost 6 bases and 7 bases respectively, with 15 bases between them. CDR3 sequence: CSVLLASSEKLFF. Here the CDR3 DNA reads TGCAGCGTCCTCCTGGCGTCTTCTGAAAAACTGTTTTTT.

The rearrangement links TRBV7-8 to TRBJ2-3; D might be TRBD2 (5 bases). The CDR3 covers 14 residues. Germline V gene lookup returns CDR1 SGHVS and CDR2 FQNEAQ. Trimming cost V 4 bases and J 2 bases, with 10 bases left between them. The CDR3 loop is CASSSPRDTDTQYF. The CDR3 DNA reads TGTGCCAGCAGCTCGCCCCGGGACACAGATACGCAGTATTTT.

The sample holds a few counts of this clone. The rearrangement uses TRBV28 and TRBJ1-4; 7 bases line up with TRBD1. The germline V gene has CDR1 MDHEN and CDR2 SYDVKM. This CDR3 contains 14 residues. V dropped 6 bases and J dropped 7; count of bases not matched to a gene: 8. The DNA of the CDR3 is TGTGCCAGCAGGACACAGGGGAAATTTGAAAAACTGTTTTTT. This sequence encodes CASRTQGKFEKLFF.

The rearrangement links TRBV7-3 to TRBJ2-3; D may be TRBD2 (6 bases). From germline, CDR1 is SGHTA and CDR2 FQGTGA. Trimming took off 4 bases at V and 2 bases at J, with 13 bases between the two ends. This CDR3 spans 15 amino acids. CDR3 sequence: CASSSSRGYTDTQYF. The CDR3 nucleotides are TGTGCCAGCAGCTCGAGCCGGGGGTACACAGATACGCAGTATTTT.

This clone was recorded a few times. This chain joins TRBV5-1 and TRBJ2-7; 7 nucleotides line up with TRBD1. The CDR3 is made up of 15 amino acids. The V gene end was trimmed by 0 bases and the J gene end by 3 bases; junction bases not matched to a gene: 6. CDR1 and CDR2 (germline): SGHRS, YFSETQ. CDR3 in amino acids: CASSLEEQGSYEQYF. In DNA form, the CDR3 reads TGCGCCAGCAGCTTGGAGGAACAGGGGAGCTACGAGCAGTACTTC.

The chain joins TRBV30 to TRBJ2-2, with a weak D call TRBD2 (7 bases). V lost 2 bases and J 7 bases, leaving 14 bases between the germline ends. The CDR3 consists of 14 residues. Germline V lookup: CDR1 GTSNPN, CDR2 SVGIG (reference sequence). CDR3 amino acids: CAWSSPGGHGELFF. In DNA, the CDR3 is TGTGCCTGGAGTAGCCCCGGGGGGCACGGGGAGCTGTTTTTT. Using reference TRBV30 and TRBJ2-2 for the parts outside the CDR3, the full variable domain is SQTIHQWPATLVQPVGSPLSLECTVEGTSNPNLYWYRQAAGRGLQLLFYSVGIGQISSEVPQNLSASRPQDRQFILSSKKLLLSDSGFYLCAWSSPGGHGELFFGEGSRLTVL.

The chain uses TRBV7-7 and TRBJ2-5; 8 bases align to TRBD1. The CDR3 is 15 residues long. The V and J ends lost 1 base and 1 base, in that order; junction bases with no gene match: 2. In germline, CDR1 is SSHAT, CDR2 FNYEAQ (reference sequence). CDR3 protein: CASSLGTGPQETQYF. DNA of the CDR3: TGTGCCAGCAGCTTAGGGACAGGGCCCCAAGAGACCCAGTACTTC.

This chain uses TRBV7-8 with TRBJ1-2, with a tentative D call TRBD1 (6 bases). Germline assignment: CDR1 SGHVS and CDR2 FQNEAQ. Trimming cost V 4 bases and J 9 bases, with 18 bases left between them. CDR3 length: 14 residues. The CDR3 loop reads CASSYLQNRASYTF. The DNA for the CDR3 is TGTGCCAGCAGCTACCTCCAAAACAGGGCTAGCTACACCTTC.

The rearrangement links TRBV7-9 to TRBJ2-1; D gene ambiguous. Per the germline V gene, CDR1 is SEHNR and CDR2 is FQNEAQ (reference sequence). V lost 5 bases and J lost 9, with 8 bases in between. The length of the CDR3 is 11 residues. The CDR3 DNA reads TGTGCCAGCAGCCATTCCAGTGAGCAGTTCTTC. Its protein product is CASSHSSEQFF.